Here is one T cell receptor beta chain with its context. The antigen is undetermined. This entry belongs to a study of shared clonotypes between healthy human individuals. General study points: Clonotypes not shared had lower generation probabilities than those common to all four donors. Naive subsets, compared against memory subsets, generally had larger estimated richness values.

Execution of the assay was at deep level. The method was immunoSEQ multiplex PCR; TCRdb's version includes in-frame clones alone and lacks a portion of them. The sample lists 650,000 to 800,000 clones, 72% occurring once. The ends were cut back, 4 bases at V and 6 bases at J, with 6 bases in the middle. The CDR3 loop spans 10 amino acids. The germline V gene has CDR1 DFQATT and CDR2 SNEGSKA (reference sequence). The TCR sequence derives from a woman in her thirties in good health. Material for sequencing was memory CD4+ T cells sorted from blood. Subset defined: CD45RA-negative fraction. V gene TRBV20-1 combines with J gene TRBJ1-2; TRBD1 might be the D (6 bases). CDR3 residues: CSATGDGYTF. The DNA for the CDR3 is TGCAGTGCTACAGGGGATGGCTACACCTTC.